This T cell receptor beta chain was captured in a study of cytomegalovirus exposure and HLA in healthy donors. V trimming: 0 bases; J trimming: 3 bases; junction bases outside the gene matches: 5. The CDR3 totals 15 residues. Per the germline V gene, CDR1 is SGHRS and CDR2 is YFSETQ. This PCR relied on a set of 60 Vbeta primers and 13 Jbeta primers. Repertoires were generated with immunoSEQ multiplex PCR, while TCRdb's copy carries only in-frame clones and drops some. The sample has around 140,000 clones. The sample consisted of PBMCs. The V gene is TRBV5-1, the J gene TRBJ1-1; TRBD1 agrees at 7 bases. The receptor's source is a woman in her thirties or forties in good health and CMV-seropositive. The CDR3 DNA follows: TGCGCCAGCAGCTTGGGGTTCCAGGGGGACACTGAAGCTTTCTTT. As protein: CASSLGFQGDTEAFF.